The 27 T cell receptor beta chains presented below share a single source sample, sequenced in a study of blood T cell repertoires in COVID-19. Clones were sequenced by immunoSEQ multiplex PCR, and TCRdb holds only the in-frame ones, with some missing. Among 150,000 to 200,000 clones, 87% were seen once, and the ten largest hold around 5%. The material sequenced was peripheral blood. The source of these receptors is a human donor in a cohort sampled during active COVID-19.

The chain joins TRBV7-8 to TRBJ1-6; 7 bases map to TRBD1. Trimming took 5 bases from V and 6 from J; bases not matched to a gene: 7. CDR3 size: 15 residues. Germline assignment: CDR1 SGHVS and CDR2 FQNEAQ. The CDR3 region is CASSPAGTVNSPLHF. The CDR3 DNA is TGTGCCAGCAGCCCAGCCGGGACAGTTAATTCACCCCTCCACTTT. The full variable domain, with the rest looked up from reference TRBV7-8 and TRBJ1-6, is GAGVSQSPRYKVAKRGQDVALRCDPISGHVSLFWYQQALGQGPEFLTYFQNEAQLDKSGLPSDRFFAERPEGSVSTLKIQRTQQEDSAVYLCASSPAGTVNSPLHFGNGTRLTVT.

The gene calls are TRBV28 and TRBJ2-7; no clear D. V was shortened by 4 bases and J by 4 bases, with 5 bases between the two germline ends. The CDR3 consists of 11 residues. Germline lookup yields CDR1 MDHEN and CDR2 SYDVKM. CDR3 sequence reads: CASSSYYEQYF. The CDR3 DNA reads TGTGCCAGCAGTTCCTATTACGAGCAGTACTTC.

The genes are TRBV7-2 and TRBJ1-5; perhaps TRBD1 as D (5 bases). Trimming removed 0 bases from V and 1 base from J, with 10 bases in between. CDR1 is SGHTA, CDR2 FQGNSA, per germline. The CDR3 has 16 residues. CDR3: CASSLAGGGSNQPQHF. Here the CDR3 DNA reads TGTGCCAGCAGCTTAGCAGGCGGGGGGAGCAATCAGCCCCAGCATTTT. Together with reference TRBV7-2 and TRBJ1-5, the CDR3 gives the full variable domain: GAGVSQSPSNKVTEKGKDVELRCDPISGHTALYWYRQSLGQGLEFLIYFQGNSAPDKSGLPSDRFSAERTGGSVSTLTIQRTQQEDSAVYLCASSLAGGGSNQPQHFGDGTRLSIL.

This clone occurred once. The chain combines TRBV12-3 or TRBV12-4 with TRBJ2-5; D gene unclear. With 4 bases removed from V and 5 bases from J, the gap between germline ends came to 11 bases. The length of the CDR3 is 13 residues. The CDR3 DNA follows: TGTGCCAGCAGTTCAGGCCCCCTGGAGACCCAGTACTTC. It specifies CASSSGPLETQYF.

This chain connects TRBV5-6 to TRBJ2-7, with a weak D call TRBD1 (6 bases). CDR1 is SGHDT, CDR2 YYEEEE, per germline. Trimming cost V 6 bases and J 1 base, with 17 bases left between them. CDR3 size: 15 residues. CDR3 nucleotide sequence: TGTGCCAGCACAAGGGGGTCGACACTTTCCTACGAGCAGTACTTC. It is translated as CASTRGSTLSYEQYF.

This clone has more than one count but fewer than ten. The chain is built from TRBV7-2 and TRBJ2-7; D possibly corresponds to TRBD2 (6 bases). Germline V gene lookup returns CDR1 SGHTA and CDR2 FQGNSA. Between the trimmed V and J ends, which lost 4 bases and 2 bases, there was a span of 15 bases. There are 15 residues in the CDR3. CDR3 nucleotides: TGTGCCAGCAGCTACATTGGCGGGGTAGCCTACGAGCAGTACTTC. Protein: CASSYIGGVAYEQYF.

This chain joins TRBV3-1 (or the pseudogene TRBV3-2) and TRBJ2-7, with D maybe TRBD1 (5 bases). The CDR3 spans 14 residues. With 4 bases removed from V and 5 bases from J, the gap between germline ends came to 15 bases. From germline, CDR1 is LGHDT and CDR2 YNNKEL (reference sequence). CDR3 coding DNA: TGTGCCAGCAGCCGCGGAGCCGGACACGACGAGCAGTACTTC. Translating gives CASSRGAGHDEQYF.

This chain links TRBV5-1 with TRBJ1-6; 9 bases are shared with TRBD1. The CDR3 is 16 residues long. V lost 4 bases to trimming and J lost 6 bases; unmatched junction nucleotides: 8. Germline V gene lookup returns CDR1 SGHRS and CDR2 YFSETQ. This CDR3 reads CASSIQTDRGNSPLHF. CDR3 nucleotide sequence: TGCGCCAGCAGCATTCAGACGGACAGGGGTAATTCACCCCTCCACTTT.

This chain uses TRBV14 with TRBJ1-4, with D possibly being TRBD1 (6 bases). Trimming shortened V by 2 bases and J by 8 bases, and 18 bases separated the two germline ends. This CDR3 region has 16 residues. Germline V gene lookup returns CDR1 SGHDN and CDR2 FVKESK. The CDR3 DNA reads as TGTGCCAGCAGCCAATTAATTACAGGGAATTCGGAAAAACTGTTTTTT. This gives the protein CASSQLITGNSEKLFF. Full variable domain (rest looked up from reference TRBV14 and TRBJ1-4): EAGVTQFPSHSVIEKGQTVTLRCDPISGHDNLYWYRRVMGKEIKFLLHFVKESKQDESGMPNNRFLAERTGGTYSTLKVQPAELEDSGVYFCASSQLITGNSEKLFFGSGTQLSVL.

CDR3 residues: CASSLRLADTQYF. CDR3 sequence (DNA): TGTGCCAGCAGCTTAAGACTAGCCGATACGCAGTATTTT. The V gene is TRBV7-2, the J gene TRBJ2-3, with 7 bases identical to TRBD2. The J segment lost 6 bases and the V segment lost 2 bases, leaving 2 bases of the junction unmatched. CDR3 length: 13 amino acids. Germline CDR1 and CDR2: SGHTA and FQGNSA.

V gene TRBV28 combines with J gene TRBJ2-7; 7 nucleotides agree with TRBD1. The CDR3 covers 15 residues. The germline V gene encodes CDR1 MDHEN and CDR2 SYDVKM. V dropped 1 base and J dropped 0; count of bases not matched to a gene: 3. CDR3 nucleotide sequence: TGTGCCAGCAGTTTATTTGGACAGGTCTCCTACGAGCAGTACTTC. It translates to CASSLFGQVSYEQYF.

The genes are TRBV24-1 and TRBJ1-5, with D uncertain. The CDR3 loop spans 14 amino acids. Trimming took 1 base from V and 3 from J, leaving 6 bases between them. The germline CDR1 and CDR2 sequences are KGHDR and SFDVKD. The CDR3 nucleotides read TGTGCCACCAGTGATTTAGGAGACAATCAGCCCCAGCATTTT. Translation gives CATSDLGDNQPQHF.

The DNA for the CDR3 is TGTGCCAGCAGCTTACTGGACAGGGTTTTTTCACCCCTCCACTTT. Protein product: CASSLLDRVFSPLHF. The chain has TRBV11-2 and TRBJ1-6; TRBD1 matches at 8 bases. Germline trimming cut 2 bases from V and 9 bases from J; bases unmatched to any gene: 6. The germline CDR1 and CDR2 sequences are SGHAT and FQNNGV. The CDR3 consists of 15 residues.

The chain carries TRBV30 and TRBJ2-7, with D possibly TRBD1 on 6 matching bases. Trimming left V 5 bases short and J 2 bases short, with 13 bases between. Germline V gene lookup returns CDR1 GTSNPN and CDR2 SVGIG (reference sequence). The CDR3 runs to 13 residues. The CDR3 DNA reads TGTGCCTGGGATCAACAGGGACCCTACGAGCAGTACTTC. Translating gives CAWDQQGPYEQYF.

The chain links TRBV7-2 to TRBJ2-7; D may be TRBD2 (6 bases). Trimming pared 2 bases from V and 0 bases from J, leaving 17 bases between. The CDR3 contains 17 residues. CDR1 is SGHTA and CDR2 is FQGNSA in the germline V gene. Written as DNA, the CDR3 is TGTGCCAGCAGCTTAACCGGCTCGCGGGGAAGCTCCTACGAGCAGTACTTC. Translating it yields CASSLTGSRGSSYEQYF.

The chain is built from TRBV18 and TRBJ1-6; the match to TRBD1 covers 7 bases. The germline V gene has CDR1 KGHSH and CDR2 LQKENI. The V gene end was trimmed by 1 base and the J gene end by 9 bases; junction bases not matched to a gene: 6. The length of the CDR3 is 15 residues. The DNA for the CDR3 is TGTGCCAGCTCACCACTGTCAGGGGGGAGTTCACCCCTCCACTTT. Protein sequence: CASSPLSGGSSPLHF.

This clone was picked up a small number of times. The chain links TRBV11-3 to TRBJ2-2; D gene ambiguous. Trimming took off 5 bases at V and 4 bases at J, with 8 bases between the two ends. The CDR3 has 13 amino acids. The germline gives CDR1 SGHNT, CDR2 YENEEA. CDR3 nucleotides: TGTGCCAGCAGCCCGGCGGCCACCGGGGAGCTGTTTTTT. Translating it yields CASSPAATGELFF.

The chain links TRBV5-1 to TRBJ2-7, with D maybe TRBD2 (6 bases). The length of the CDR3 is 15 residues. The V and J ends lost 0 bases and 4 bases respectively, with 14 bases between them. Germline V gene sequence: CDR1 SGHRS, CDR2 YFSETQ. The CDR3: CASSLDGGTFYEQYF. The CDR3 DNA is TGCGCCAGCAGCTTGGATGGCGGGACTTTTTACGAGCAGTACTTC. The complete variable domain, with remaining parts taken from reference TRBV5-1 and TRBJ2-7, reads KAGVTQTPRYLIKTRGQQVTLSCSPISGHRSVSWYQQTPGQGLQFLFEYFSETQRNKGNFPGRFSGRQFSNSRSEMNVSTLELGDSALYLCASSLDGGTFYEQYFGPGTRLTVT.

The chain couples TRBV19 to TRBJ2-3; 8 positions agree with TRBD2. Germline V gene lookup returns CDR1 LNHDA and CDR2 SQIVND (reference sequence). This CDR3 has 15 amino acids. The J segment lost 1 base and the V segment lost 3 bases, leaving 3 bases of the junction unmatched. For the CDR3, the DNA is TGTGCCAGTAGTATCGGAGCGGGGGGCACAGATACGCAGTATTTT. Translating gives CASSIGAGGTDTQYF.

The rearrangement joins TRBV9 to TRBJ1-6; D gene ambiguous. Germline V gene lookup returns CDR1 SGDLS and CDR2 YYNGEE. The CDR3 contains 16 residues. The ends were cut back, 0 bases at V and 5 bases at J, with 12 bases in the middle. The CDR3 region is CASSVESRPNNSPLHF. CDR3 nucleotides: TGTGCCAGCAGCGTAGAGAGCAGGCCCAATAATTCACCCCTCCACTTT. Variable domain in full (rest from reference TRBV9 and TRBJ1-6): DSGVTQTPKHLITATGQRVTLRCSPRSGDLSVYWYQQSLDQGLQFLIQYYNGEERAKGNILERFSAQQFPDLHSELNLSSLELGDSALYFCASSVESRPNNSPLHFGNGTRLTVT.

This chain joins TRBV2 and TRBJ2-7, with TRBD1 matching 7 bases. The trim removed 0 bases at V and 7 bases at J, leaving 3 bases unmatched. Germline CDR1 is SNHLY and CDR2 is FYNNEI. The length of the CDR3 is 13 residues. The CDR3 region has the DNA TGTGCCAGCAGTGAAGCTAAGACAGGGGAGCAGTACTTC. This translates into CASSEAKTGEQYF.

V is TRBV7-9 and J is TRBJ2-1, with a possible D match to TRBD2 (5 bases). The V end was cut by 5 bases, the J end by 7 bases, with 24 bases between. CDR3 length equals 17 residues. CDR1 SEHNR and CDR2 FQNEAQ come from the germline V gene (reference sequence). In nucleotides, the CDR3 is TGTGCCAGCAGCCTATATTTCTCCGGGAAAACATTTAATGAGCAGTTCTTC. Translation gives CASSLYFSGKTFNEQFF.

This rearrangement joins TRBV20-1 to TRBJ2-3; perhaps TRBD2 as D (5 bases). Germline CDR1 and CDR2: DFQATT and SNEGSKA (reference sequence). CDR3 length: 11 amino acids. With 4 bases removed from V and 6 bases from J, the gap between germline ends came to 8 bases. CDR3 residues: CSATRRDTQYF. The DNA of the CDR3 is TGCAGTGCTACTCGGAGGGATACGCAGTATTTT.

The chain recombines TRBV6-2 or TRBV6-3 with TRBJ2-7; 10 bases are a match to TRBD2. CDR3 length equals 17 residues. With V trimmed by 3 bases and J by 6 bases, 14 bases remained unmatched. From germline, CDR1 is MNHEY and CDR2 SVGEGT. For the CDR3, the DNA is TGTGCCAGCAGTTATTTGCTAGCGGGGGCCATCGAGGGCGAGCAGTACTTC. Its translation is CASSYLLAGAIEGEQYF.

The gene calls are TRBV19 and TRBJ1-1; D is ambiguous. The germline V gene has CDR1 LNHDA and CDR2 SQIVND (reference sequence). CDR3 length: 15 residues. Trimming shortened V by 7 bases and J by 0 bases, and 15 bases separated the two germline ends. The CDR3 reads CASISRFSMNTEAFF. In nucleotides, the CDR3 is TGTGCCAGTATCTCACGGTTTTCCATGAACACTGAAGCTTTCTTT.

This clone was detected once. The V gene is TRBV6-5, the J gene TRBJ2-7, with D maybe TRBD1 (5 bases). The CDR3 length is 13 residues. V lost 4 bases, J lost 6 bases, and 13 bases lay in between. Germline V gene sequence: CDR1 MNHEY, CDR2 SVGAGI. The CDR3, as DNA: TGTGCCAGCAGTTCTCCGGACACGCTCGAGCAGTACTTC. As protein: CASSSPDTLEQYF.

The chain joins TRBV19 to TRBJ2-5, with a weak D call TRBD1 (5 bases). The CDR3 is made up of 13 amino acids. CDR1 LNHDA and CDR2 SQIVND come from the germline V gene (reference sequence). The germline V and J ends were trimmed by 4 bases and 7 bases, with 13 bases remaining between them. CDR3 protein: CASSTRLTGTQYF. CDR3 in DNA: TGTGCCAGTAGTACCCGACTTACAGGGACCCAGTACTTC. Full variable domain (outside the CDR3, taken from reference TRBV19 and TRBJ2-5): DGGITQSPKYLFRKEGQNVTLSCEQNLNHDAMYWYRQDPGQGLRLIYYSQIVNDFQKGDIAEGYSVSREKKESFPLTVTSAQKNPTAFYLCASSTRLTGTQYFGPGTRLLVL.